These 25 T cell receptor beta chains were sequenced from one sample in a study of early T cells in non-severe SARS-CoV-2 infection. Using its own MiXCR run on the 5' RACE reads, TCRdb lists one record per CDR3 protein. There are over 45,000 distinct CDR3 sequences in the sample; around 5.2% occur only once, and about 4.4% lies in the top ten. Sequencing input: whole blood. The source is an adult who was a healthcare worker with PCR-confirmed SARS-CoV-2 infection or an uninfected control (not recorded which).

This clonotype was recorded many times. CDR3 bases: TGCAGTGCTAGAGCGGGCGGATATTCCTACGAGCAGTACTTC. This gives the protein CSARAGGYSYEQYF. The V and J genes are TRBV20-1 and TRBJ2-7; D call uncertain. The germline CDR1 and CDR2 sequences are DFQATT and SNEGSKA (reference sequence). This CDR3 contains 14 residues. V was clipped by 1 base and J by 1 base, with 11 bases between them.

This clonotype showed up just a few times. The chain links TRBV7-9 to TRBJ2-4; 9 positions agree with TRBD2. Germline V lookup: CDR1 SEHNR, CDR2 FQNEAQ (reference sequence). The V segment lost 0 bases and the J segment 0 bases; nucleotides outside the gene matches: 9. There are 19 residues in the CDR3. CDR3 residues: CASSLASASGKLAKNIQYF. CDR3 nucleotides: TGTGCCAGCAGCTTAGCCTCGGCTAGCGGGAAACTAGCCAAAAACATTCAGTACTTC.

This clonotype came up many times. The chain carries TRBV20-1 and TRBJ2-3; possible D gene TRBD2, 5 bases. The germline V gene has CDR1 DFQATT and CDR2 SNEGSKA (reference sequence). This CDR3 has 17 residues. Trimming removed 3 bases at V and 0 bases at J, with 19 bases between. The CDR3 loop is CSASPLSSASSTDTQYF. The CDR3, as DNA: TGCAGTGCTAGCCCGCTAAGTAGCGCCTCTAGCACAGATACGCAGTATTTT.

This clonotype was recorded at least ten times. The CDR3 DNA is TGTGCCAGCTCACCAGGGACGAAGGGGCCTGAAGCTTTCTTT. Translated: CASSPGTKGPEAFF. This chain connects TRBV18 to TRBJ1-1; the D gene is possibly TRBD1 (5 bases). V was pared by 2 bases and J by 6 bases, with 13 bases between. This CDR3 spans 14 amino acids. Germline CDR1 KGHSH, CDR2 LQKENI.

This clonotype was observed a handful of times. The chain employs TRBV9 and TRBJ2-1; 7 bases line up with TRBD2. Unmatched junction bases numbered 5, after V lost 0 bases and J lost 2 bases. This CDR3 comprises 16 residues. Germline CDR1 SGDLS, CDR2 YYNGEE. The CDR3 nucleotides are TGTGCCAGCAGCGTAGATCCCAGCGGGACCTACAATGAGCAGTTCTTC. Protein: CASSVDPSGTYNEQFF.

Note on this clonotype: At one end, the junction sequence differs from germline, possibly due to a read error. The chain employs TRBV5-1 and TRBJ1-6, with TRBD1 as a possible D gene (5 bases). The CDR3 consists of 17 residues. Per the germline V gene, CDR1 is SGHRS and CDR2 is YFSETQ. The CDR3 region is CASSPRQMSSYNSPLHF. Written as DNA, the CDR3 is TGTGCCAGCAGCCCCAGACAGATGAGCTCCTATAATTCACCCCTCCACTTT.

The chain has TRBV2 and TRBJ2-7, with 9 bases fitting TRBD1. V shed 7 bases and J 4 bases; nucleotides not matched to a gene: 20. The CDR3 contains 18 residues. CDR1 and CDR2 (germline): SNHLY, FYNNEI. The CDR3 DNA sequence: TGTGCCAGCATTACTTTACGCTCGGACAGGGGCGAAATGTACGAGCAGTACTTC. Its translation is CASITLRSDRGEMYEQYF.

This clonotype has at least ten counts. The rearrangement joins TRBV14 to TRBJ1-1; 7 positions agree with TRBD1. Germline V gene sequence: CDR1 SGHDN, CDR2 FVKESK. This CDR3 spans 16 amino acids. The V and J ends lost 0 bases and 5 bases, in that order; junction bases with no gene match: 9. The chain's CDR3 is CASSQDQAGGRTEAFF. The CDR3 DNA reads as TGTGCCAGCAGCCAAGATCAAGCAGGGGGGAGGACTGAAGCTTTCTTT.

In its sample, this clonotype was seen many times. This sequence joins TRBV7-9 and TRBJ1-1; D gene unclear. V was trimmed by 1 base and J by 11 bases, leaving 14 bases between them. The CDR3 extends over 13 amino acids. Germline CDR1 is SEHNR and CDR2 is FQNEAQ (reference sequence). The DNA of the CDR3 is TGTGCCAGCAGCTTAGGCTGGGGAAGTGGGGCTTTCTTT. This codes for CASSLGWGSGAFF. Complete variable domain (other parts from reference TRBV7-9 and TRBJ1-1): DTGVSQNPRHKITKRGQNVTFRCDPISEHNRLYWYRQTLGQGPEFLTYFQNEAQLEKSRLLSDRFSAERPKGSFSTLEIQRTEQGDSAMYLCASSLGWGSGAFFGQGTRLTVV.

This clonotype was seen ten or more times. The chain uses TRBV6-1 and TRBJ1-1; D is undetermined. This CDR3 is 14 amino acids long. V lost 5 bases and J 1 base, leaving 11 bases between the germline ends. Germline V gene data show CDR1 as MNHNS and CDR2 as SASEGT. This CDR3 is CASSRTDSNTEAFF. The DNA for the CDR3 is TGTGCCAGCAGTAGGACTGACTCGAACACTGAAGCTTTCTTT.

This clonotype was seen more than once but under ten times. The rearrangement uses TRBV29-1 and TRBJ1-2; a weak D match, TRBD1 (5 bases). CDR3 length equals 13 residues. Between the trimmed V and J ends, which lost 4 bases and 8 bases, there was a span of 17 bases. CDR1 and CDR2 (germline): SQVTM, ANQGSEA. CDR3 nucleotides: TGCAGCGTTGGAGTAAGGTTGAGGGACGGCTACACCTTC. Translated: CSVGVRLRDGYTF.

Points on this clonotype: At one boundary the junction diverges from the germline segment, which might be a read error. This chain joins TRBV4-3 and TRBJ2-5, with TRBD2 as a possible D gene (5 bases). Per the germline V gene, CDR1 is LGHNA and CDR2 is YSLEER. The CDR3 is made up of 18 amino acids. CDR3: CTSSPSRSDTRFGETQYF. As DNA, the CDR3 is TGCACCAGCAGCCCGAGCAGGTCCGATACTAGATTCGGAGAGACCCAGTACTTC.

This clonotype came up many times. The V call is TRBV20-1, the J call TRBJ2-1; 7 nucleotides line up with TRBD1. Losses at the gene ends were 3 bases for V and 13 bases for J; bases not matched to a gene: 12. The CDR3 contains 13 residues. CDR1 is DFQATT, CDR2 SNEGSKA, per germline (reference sequence). As DNA, the CDR3 is TGCAGTGCTAGGCCATCCGACAGGGTGGTTCAGTTCTTC. It codes for CSARPSDRVVQFF.

Many counts were recorded for this clonotype. The chain employs TRBV20-1 and TRBJ2-7, with TRBD2 matching over 13 bases. The CDR3 is 14 residues long. Trimming at V came to 5 bases and at J to 9 bases, leaving 10 bases not matched to a gene. Germline V gene lookup returns CDR1 DFQATT and CDR2 SNEGSKA (reference sequence). DNA for the CDR3: TGCAGTGCTGCGTTGTCGGGACTAGCGGGGTGGCAGTACTTC. Amino acid sequence: CSAALSGLAGWQYF.

The chain joins TRBV21-1 to TRBJ1-5; TRBD1 reflects the table's D call only, with no check against the DNA. TRBV21-1 is termed a pseudogene. CDR3 length: 14 residues. DNA for the CDR3: TGTGCCAACCCACAGGGAAGGGGAAATCAGCCCCAGCATTTT. It encodes CANPQGRGNQPQHF.

This sequence joins TRBV20-1 and TRBJ1-3; D not resolved. Germline V gene lookup returns CDR1 DFQATT and CDR2 SNEGSKA (reference sequence). The length of the CDR3 is 16 residues. V lost 3 bases and J 0 bases, leaving 15 bases between the germline ends. The CDR3: CSASPSYGSSGNTIYF. In nucleotides, the CDR3 is TGCAGTGCTAGTCCCAGCTACGGAAGCTCTGGAAACACCATATATTTT.

This clonotype was counted ten times or more. J is TRBJ1-2 and V is TRBV7-2; weak D call: TRBD1 (6 bases). Trimming stripped 5 bases from V and 8 bases from J, with 21 bases between. Germline CDR1 is SGHTA and CDR2 is FQGNSA. There are 15 residues in the CDR3. The CDR3 loop reads CASSPGGPALDGYTF. CDR3 bases: TGTGCCAGCAGCCCTGGGGGGCCTGCGTTGGACGGCTACACCTTC.

This clonotype was counted ten times or more. The chain recombines TRBV5-1 with TRBJ2-7, with 10 bases lining up with TRBD2. The trim removed 7 bases at V and 0 bases at J, leaving 7 bases unmatched. CDR1 and CDR2 (germline): SGHRS, YFSETQ. This CDR3 is 15 amino acids long. In nucleotides, the CDR3 is TGCGCCAGCGCCGAGCTAGCGGGGGTCTCCTACGAGCAGTACTTC. As protein: CASAELAGVSYEQYF.

The rearrangement uses TRBV30 and TRBJ2-1; tentative D call: TRBD2 (6 bases). Germline CDR1 GTSNPN, CDR2 SVGIG (reference sequence). The CDR3 is 15 amino acids. Trimming cost V 0 bases and J 0 bases, with 9 bases left between them. The CDR3 nucleotides are TGTGCCTGGAGTGTACCCGGGAGCTCCTACAATGAGCAGTTCTTC. The encoded protein is CAWSVPGSSYNEQFF.

This clonotype was seen many times. J is TRBJ2-7 and V is TRBV29-1; 7 positions agree with TRBD1. J lost 2 bases, V lost 6 bases, and 4 bases had no gene match. The CDR3 runs 12 residues. Looked up from germline, CDR1 is SQVTM and CDR2 is ANQGSEA. The CDR3 loop reads CSVRQGAYEQYF. CDR3 sequence (DNA): TGCAGCGTCCGACAGGGTGCCTACGAGCAGTACTTC.

The CDR3 DNA follows: TGTGCCAGCAGTTACCGCCCCCTTGGGAACTCAGGGGAGCAGTACTTC. Translating it yields CASSYRPLGNSGEQYF. This chain links TRBV6-6 with TRBJ2-7; TRBD1 is a possible D gene (5 bases). Germline V CDR1 and CDR2: MNHNY, SVGAGI (reference sequence). V was clipped by 2 bases and J by 7 bases, with 21 bases between them. CDR3 length: 16 residues.

This clonotype was picked up a small number of times. The V call is TRBV5-4, the J call TRBJ2-3; D is possibly TRBD2 (6 bases). The germline CDR1 and CDR2 sequences are SGHNT and YYREEE (reference sequence). This CDR3 has 13 residues. The germline V and J ends were trimmed by 4 bases and 5 bases, with 11 bases remaining between them. CDR3 nucleotide sequence: TGTGCCAGCAGCGCCCCCGGGGGAGATACGCAGTATTTT. It is translated as CASSAPGGDTQYF. Together with reference TRBV5-4 and TRBJ2-3, the CDR3 gives the full variable domain: ETGVTQSPTHLIKTRGQQVTLRCSSQSGHNTVSWYQQALGQGPQFIFQYYREEENGRGNFPPRFSGLQFPNYSSELNVNALELDDSALYLCASSAPGGDTQYFGPGTRLTVL.

This clonotype has a count of ten or more. The chain is built from TRBV7-9 and TRBJ2-7, with TRBD1 as a possible D gene (6 bases). The CDR3 is 15 amino acids. Trimming removed 6 bases at V and 0 bases at J, with 15 bases between. Germline V gives CDR1 SEHNR, CDR2 FQNEAQ (reference sequence). The CDR3 coding sequence is TGTGCCAGCAGTTCCCAGGGGTCGAGCTCCTACGAGCAGTACTTC. This translates into CASSSQGSSSYEQYF.

This clonotype showed up many times. This chain joins TRBV7-2 and TRBJ2-1; TRBD2 agrees at 8 bases. After removal of 3 bases from V and 8 bases from J, the junction contained 3 bases not matched to a gene. Looked up from germline, CDR1 is SGHTA and CDR2 is FQGNSA. There are 13 residues in the CDR3. This CDR3 reads CASSFQLADEQFF. For the CDR3, the DNA is TGTGCCAGCAGCTTCCAACTAGCGGATGAGCAGTTCTTC.

This clonotype was picked up a small number of times. The chain combines TRBV6-6 with TRBJ2-5; 7 bases agree with TRBD1. This CDR3 is built from 14 residues. Germline lookup yields CDR1 MNHNY and CDR2 SVGAGI (reference sequence). V was pared by 8 bases and J by 2 bases, with 8 bases of the junction left unmatched. CDR3 loop: CASVRGGSQETQYF. Here the CDR3 DNA reads TGTGCCAGCGTCCGAGGGGGCTCTCAAGAGACCCAGTACTTC.